This T cell receptor beta chain appears in the sequencing data of a study of blood T cell repertoires in COVID-19. On the study more broadly: Acute and convalescent COVID-19 specimens originated in the United States, Italy and Spain. PBMCs, B-cell-depleted T cells, or T cells were the source of the cDNA or gDNA that made up the material.

Germline assignment: CDR1 PRHDT and CDR2 FYEKMQ (reference sequence). This CDR3 is 12 amino acids long. Trimming took 5 bases from V and 4 from J, leaving 5 bases between them. Original methodology: Scientists estimated how many nucleated cells there were by amplifying reference gene primers. TCRdb keeps only in-frame clones here, not all; method: immunoSEQ multiplex PCR. V and J calls and clone size are as listed in that table; D and trimming were resolved from the DNA. The sample records some 150,000 clones, over 80% being singletons. The sequence was obtained from a woman in her 50s with acute or convalescent COVID-19. The sequenced sample consisted of peripheral blood. This sequence joins TRBV13 and TRBJ2-2; a weak D match, TRBD2 (5 bases). CDR3 bases: TGTGCCAGCAGCCGGGGCACCGGGGAGCTGTTTTTT. This encodes CASSRGTGELFF.